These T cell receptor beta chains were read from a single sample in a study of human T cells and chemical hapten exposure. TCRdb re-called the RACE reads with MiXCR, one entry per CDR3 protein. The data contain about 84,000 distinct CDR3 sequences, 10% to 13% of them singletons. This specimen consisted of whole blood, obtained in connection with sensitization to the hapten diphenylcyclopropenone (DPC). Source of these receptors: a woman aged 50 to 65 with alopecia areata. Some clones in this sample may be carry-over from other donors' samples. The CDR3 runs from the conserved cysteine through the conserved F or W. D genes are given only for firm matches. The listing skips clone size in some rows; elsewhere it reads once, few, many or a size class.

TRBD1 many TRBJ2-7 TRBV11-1 TGTGCCAGCAGCCCCTTGGACAGGCCCTCGCGGGAGCAGTACTTC CASSPLDRPSREQYF
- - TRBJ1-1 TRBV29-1 TGCAGCGGGTCGGTCACTGAAGCTTTCTTT CSGSVTEAFF
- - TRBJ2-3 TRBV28 TGTGCCAGCAGTTTAAGGGCTAGCCCCCCGGATACGCAGTATTTT CASSLRASPPDTQYF
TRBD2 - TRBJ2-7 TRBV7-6 TGTGCCAGCAGCGCAGGACTAGCGGGAGGGCGGTTGTCCGAGCAGTACTTC CASSAGLAGGRLSEQYF
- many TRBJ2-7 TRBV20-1 TGCAGTGCTAGCTCGCCCTACGACGGCTACGAGCAGTACTTC CSASSPYDGYEQYF
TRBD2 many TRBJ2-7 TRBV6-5 TGTGCCAGCAGTCCCTCTCCGGCGGGAGGGTCCCCCTACGAGCAGTACTTC CASSPSPAGGSPYEQYF
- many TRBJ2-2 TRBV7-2 TGTGCCAGCAGCTCTACAATACCTACCGGGGAGCTGTTTTTT CASSSTIPTGELFF
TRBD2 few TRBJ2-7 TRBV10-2 TGCGCCAGCAGAGAGACTAGCGGGAGGGCCTACGAGCAGTACTTC CASRETSGRAYEQYF
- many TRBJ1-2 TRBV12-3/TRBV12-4 TGTGCCAGCAGTTTACTGGCAGGGGTCGTCTATGGCTACACCTTC CASSLLAGVVYGYTF
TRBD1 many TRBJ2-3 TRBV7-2 TGTGCCAGCAGCTTAGGGGGGCGGACAGGGGCAGATACGCAGTATTTT CASSLGGRTGADTQYF
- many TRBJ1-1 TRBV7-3 TGTGCCAGCAGCGAACAGAGCCGAACTGAAGCTTTCTTT CASSEQSRTEAFF
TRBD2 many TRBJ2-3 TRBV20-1 TGCAGTGCTAGAGATTCTAGCGGGGGGTTAGATACGCAGTATTTT CSARDSSGGLDTQYF
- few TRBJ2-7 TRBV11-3 TGTGCCAGCAGCTCGGCAGAGCCCCCCTACGAGCAGTACTTC CASSSAEPPYEQYF
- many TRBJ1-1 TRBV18 TGTGCCAGCTCACCGTCGAGGGCTGAAGCTTTCTTT CASSPSRAEAFF
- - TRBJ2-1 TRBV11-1 TGTGCCAGCAGCCCCCGGCGGCAGGCCATTTACAATGAGCAGTTCTTC CASSPRRQAIYNEQFF
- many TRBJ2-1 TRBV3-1 TGTGCCAGCAGCCTCCCAGGGGCAAATGAGCAGTTCTTC CASSLPGANEQFF
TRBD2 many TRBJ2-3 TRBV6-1 TGTGCCAGCAGTTCCGCTAGCGGAGGGGCAGATACGCAGTATTTT CASSSASGGADTQYF
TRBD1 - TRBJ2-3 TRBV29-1 TGCAGCGTTGAAGAGGCAGGGGGCAGTTATACGCAGTATTTT CSVEEAGGSYTQYF
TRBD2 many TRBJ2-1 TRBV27 TGTGCCAGCAGTTTATCGGCTAGCGGGCTGAACTACAATGAGCAGTTCTTC CASSLSASGLNYNEQFF
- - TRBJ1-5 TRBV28 TGTGCCAGTACCGATGGCAATCAGCCCCAGCATTTT CASTDGNQPQHF
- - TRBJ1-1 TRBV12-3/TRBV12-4 TGTGCCAGCAGCGCCCTGAGTGGCGCTGAAGCTTTCTTT CASSALSGAEAFF
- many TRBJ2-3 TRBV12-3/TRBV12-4 TGTGCCAGCAGTTGGCGCACAGATACGCAGTATTTT CASSWRTDTQYF
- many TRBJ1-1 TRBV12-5 TGTGCTAGTGGTTTGGTACGAGGGTCCTCTCTTGAAGCTTTCTTT CASGLVRGSSLEAFF
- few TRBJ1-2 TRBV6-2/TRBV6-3 TGTGCCAGCATTCCCGGGCCCGGCCCTGGCTACACCTTC CASIPGPGPGYTF
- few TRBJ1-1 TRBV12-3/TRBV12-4 TGTGCCAGCAGTTCCCACTGGGGGACCGGCTCTGAAGCTTTCTTT CASSSHWGTGSEAFF
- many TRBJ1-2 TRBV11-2 TGTGCCAGCAGCTTATCCGGCAGAAGCTATGGCTACACCTTC CASSLSGRSYGYTF
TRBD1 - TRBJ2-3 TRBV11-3 TGTGCCAGCAGCTTAGGGACAGGGGGCTCAGCAGATACGCAGTATTTT CASSLGTGGSADTQYF